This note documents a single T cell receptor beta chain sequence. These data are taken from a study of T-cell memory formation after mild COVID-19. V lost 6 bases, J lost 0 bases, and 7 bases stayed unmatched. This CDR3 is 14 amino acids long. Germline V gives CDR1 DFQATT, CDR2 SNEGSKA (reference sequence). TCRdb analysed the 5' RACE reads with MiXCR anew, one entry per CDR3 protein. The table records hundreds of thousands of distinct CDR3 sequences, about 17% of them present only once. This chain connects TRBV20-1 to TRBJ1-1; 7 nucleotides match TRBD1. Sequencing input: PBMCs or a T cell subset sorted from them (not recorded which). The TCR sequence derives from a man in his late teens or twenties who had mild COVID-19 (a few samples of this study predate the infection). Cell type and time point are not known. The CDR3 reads CSARQGGLNTEAFF. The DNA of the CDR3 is TGCAGTGCCAGACAGGGAGGGTTGAACACTGAAGCTTTCTTT.